The next 32 T cell receptor beta chains were all read from a single sample in a study of cytomegalovirus exposure and HLA in healthy donors. A multiplex PCR was run with 60 Vbeta primers and 13 Jbeta primers. Sequenced by immunoSEQ multiplex PCR; TCRdb stores in-frame clones only, minus some. The table shows about 110,000 clones, with around 70% occurring only once. Sequenced sample: PBMCs. These receptors originate from a woman aged 40-49 years in good health and CMV-seronegative.

This chain connects TRBV7-5 to TRBJ2-1; no DNA check was done on the table's D call, TRBD2. TRBV7-5 is a pseudogene locus. The CDR3 has 15 amino acids. The CDR3 DNA reads TGTGCCAGAAGCTTAGGACTAGCGGCCTACAATGAGCAGTTCTTC. Its protein is CARSLGLAAYNEQFF.

This rearrangement joins TRBV4-1 to TRBJ2-3; D perhaps matches TRBD2 (5 bases). Per germline, CDR1 MGHRA and CDR2 YSYEKL. The CDR3 contains 16 residues. V lost 1 base, J lost 2 bases, and 13 bases lay in between. CDR3 amino acids: CASSQGALDVTDTQYF. CDR3 in DNA: TGCGCCAGCAGCCAAGGGGCACTAGACGTCACAGATACGCAGTATTTT.

This clone occurred a few times. The CDR3 spells CASSSEPGHLDGYTF. Here the CDR3 DNA reads TGTGCCAGCAGTTCCGAGCCGGGACACCTAGATGGCTACACCTTC. This chain joins TRBV6-1 and TRBJ1-2, with a possible D match to TRBD1 (6 bases). Germline V CDR1 and CDR2: MNHNS, SASEGT. The CDR3 covers 15 residues. The ends were cut back, 5 bases at V and 6 bases at J, with 19 bases in the middle.

This clone came up a few times. The V call is TRBV5-6, the J call TRBJ2-7; 7 bases map to TRBD2. The germline V gene has CDR1 SGHDT and CDR2 YYEEEE. V lost 4 bases and J lost 6; bases outside the gene matches: 13. This CDR3 has 15 amino acids. The CDR3 here is CASSPLRTRGLEQYF. The CDR3 region has the DNA TGTGCCAGCAGCCCACTTCGGACTAGGGGTCTCGAGCAGTACTTC. Combining the CDR3 with reference TRBV5-6 and TRBJ2-7 gives the whole variable domain DAGVTQSPTHLIKTRGQQVTLRCSPKSGHDTVSWYQQALGQGPQFIFQYYEEEERQRGNFPDRFSGHQFPNYSSELNVNALLLGDSALYLCASSPLRTRGLEQYFGPGTRLTVT.

Concerning this clone itself: The junction departs from the called germline gene at one end, perhaps through a read error. This chain joins TRBV7-9 and TRBJ1-3, with a possible D match to TRBD1 (6 bases). The length of the CDR3 is 18 residues. The germline gives CDR1 SEHNR, CDR2 FQNEAQ (reference sequence). Written as DNA, the CDR3 is TGTTCCAGCAGCCAACAGGGAAGAGAGGTTACGGGAGGAAACACCATATATTTT. It yields the protein CSSSQQGREVTGGNTIYF.

V gene TRBV11-2 combines with J gene TRBJ1-1; a possible D gene is TRBD1 (5 bases). This CDR3 region has 13 residues. With 5 bases removed from V and 4 bases from J, the gap between germline ends came to 11 bases. The germline V gene has CDR1 SGHAT and CDR2 FQNNGV. As DNA, the CDR3 is TGTGCCAGCAGCCCCCGACAGCTCACTGAAGCTTTCTTT. The encoded protein is CASSPRQLTEAFF.

The chain recombines TRBV19 with TRBJ1-2; D ambiguous. Trimming took off 6 bases at V and 7 bases at J, with 9 bases between the two ends. Germline CDR1 is LNHDA and CDR2 is SQIVND (reference sequence). This CDR3 has 11 residues. The chain's CDR3 is CASSGRRGYTF. The CDR3 region has the DNA TGTGCCAGTAGCGGGAGACGTGGCTACACCTTC.

The chain links TRBV6-5 to TRBJ1-1; perhaps TRBD1 as D (6 bases). Trimming stripped 10 bases from V and 1 base from J, with 16 bases between. The CDR3 runs to 14 residues. Germline CDR1 reads MNHEY; CDR2 reads SVGAGI. The CDR3 sequence is CATKDRRWNTEAFF. The CDR3 DNA reads TGTGCCACCAAAGACAGGAGGTGGAACACTGAAGCTTTCTTT.

This clone was seen more than once but under ten times. The chain has TRBV4-2 and TRBJ1-4, with 10 bases lining up with TRBD1. Trimming took 0 bases from V and 11 from J; bases not matched to a gene: 12. The length of the CDR3 is 17 residues. Germline V lookup: CDR1 LGHNA, CDR2 YNFKEQ. CDR3 sequence: CASSQDISRTGGSKLFF. The CDR3 DNA sequence: TGTGCCAGCAGCCAAGACATAAGTAGGACAGGGGGGTCGAAACTGTTTTTT.

The V and J genes are TRBV10-3 and TRBJ2-1, with 7 bases aligning to TRBD2. CDR1 is ENHRY and CDR2 is SYGVKD in the germline V gene. The CDR3 is 15 amino acids. J lost 3 bases, V lost 2 bases, and 4 bases had no gene match. CDR3 DNA: TGTGCCATCAGTGAGGGGAGGGCCAACTACAATGAGCAGTTCTTC. Translating it yields CAISEGRANYNEQFF.

In this sample, this clone turned up a few times. The chain carries TRBV7-2 and TRBJ1-2; TRBD1 matches 7 bases. Per germline, CDR1 SGHTA and CDR2 FQGNSA. Germline trimming cut 2 bases from V and 8 bases from J; bases unmatched to any gene: 5. The CDR3 spans 13 residues. CDR3 sequence (DNA): TGTGCCAGCAGCTTAAATACAGGGGAAGGCTACACCTTC. Its protein product is CASSLNTGEGYTF.

V and J are TRBV7-2 and TRBJ1-1; 8 bases line up with TRBD1. The J segment lost 5 bases and the V segment lost 5 bases, leaving 10 bases of the junction unmatched. The CDR3 spans 15 residues. CDR1 and CDR2 from the germline V gene are SGHTA and FQGNSA. The CDR3 region has the DNA TGTGCCAGCAGCCGACCACAGGGGGGATTTACTGAAGCTTTCTTT. It encodes CASSRPQGGFTEAFF.

The chain uses TRBV30 and TRBJ1-2; the D gene is possibly TRBD1 (5 bases). Germline V gene lookup returns CDR1 GTSNPN and CDR2 SVGIG (reference sequence). The CDR3 spans 13 residues. V lost 8 bases and J 4 bases, leaving 17 bases between the germline ends. CDR3 region: CAGGPQRAYGYTF. The DNA for the CDR3 is TGTGCCGGGGGTCCGCAGCGGGCCTATGGCTACACCTTC.

This clone was found once. The rearrangement links TRBV6-4 to TRBJ2-3; 7 nucleotides align to TRBD2. J was trimmed by 2 bases and V by 2 bases; bases with no gene match: 4. The CDR3 is 15 residues long. The germline CDR1 and CDR2 sequences are MRHNA and SNTAGT. The CDR3 sequence is CASSDMGLNTDTQYF. The CDR3 DNA is TGTGCCAGCAGTGACATGGGACTAAACACAGATACGCAGTATTTT.

DNA of the CDR3: TGTGCCAGCAGCTCCGGGACTAGCGGGAGCCGTGGCACAGATACGCAGTATTTT. Protein: CASSSGTSGSRGTDTQYF. This sequence joins TRBV7-3 and TRBJ2-3; 14 nucleotides align to TRBD2. With 4 bases clipped from V and 1 base from J, the junction kept 7 bases outside the gene matches. Looked up from germline, CDR1 is SGHTA and CDR2 is FQGTGA. This CDR3 spans 18 amino acids.

This clone was seen a handful of times. The chain employs TRBV13 and TRBJ2-7; 7 nucleotides line up with TRBD1. CDR3 length: 18 residues. Germline lookup yields CDR1 PRHDT and CDR2 FYEKMQ (reference sequence). With 3 bases clipped from V and 0 bases from J, the junction kept 14 bases outside the gene matches. The CDR3 bases are TGTGCCAGCAGCTTCGGTGGGACAGACATTAAAAGCTCCTACGAGCAGTACTTC. Amino acids: CASSFGGTDIKSSYEQYF.

The V call is TRBV5-8, the J call TRBJ1-1; 7 bases are a match to TRBD1. Germline CDR1 and CDR2: SGHTS and YDEGEE. Trimming removed 5 bases from V and 1 base from J; junction bases left unmatched: 5. The CDR3 has 14 residues. CDR3 amino acids: CASRGEGANTEAFF. The CDR3 DNA reads as TGTGCCAGCAGGGGAGAGGGGGCGAACACTGAAGCTTTCTTT.

The rearrangement links TRBV14 to TRBJ2-5, with 8 bases that match TRBD2. This CDR3 is 17 amino acids long. Germline V gene sequence: CDR1 SGHDN, CDR2 FVKESK. The V gene end was trimmed by 0 bases and the J gene end by 5 bases; junction bases not matched to a gene: 11. CDR3 residues: CASSQEVALAVGETQYF. The CDR3 DNA reads as TGTGCCAGCAGCCAAGAAGTAGCACTAGCGGTAGGGGAGACCCAGTACTTC.

This clone showed up just once. The genes are TRBV4-2 and TRBJ1-4, with D unresolved. V lost 1 base and J 8 bases, leaving 8 bases between the germline ends. The CDR3 has 13 residues. Germline values: CDR1 LGHNA, CDR2 YNFKEQ. The CDR3 sequence: CASSQVSEEKLFF. The DNA of the CDR3 is TGTGCCAGCAGCCAAGTGTCTGAGGAAAAACTGTTTTTT.

This clone has a single count. The J gene is TRBJ1-4, the V gene TRBV6-6; D ambiguous. This CDR3 is built from 14 residues. The germline gives CDR1 MNHNY, CDR2 SVGAGI (reference sequence). Deletions cut 5 bases from V and 8 bases from J, with 15 bases between. CDR3 sequence (DNA): TGTGCCAGCAGTCGCCTCGGCGGAGGGGAAAAACTGTTTTTT. This translates into CASSRLGGGEKLFF.

The rearrangement uses TRBV5-1 and TRBJ2-7; the match to TRBD2 covers 12 bases. CDR1 is SGHRS, CDR2 YFSETQ, per germline. The length of the CDR3 is 15 residues. V was pared by 3 bases and J by 4 bases, with 5 bases of the junction left unmatched. The CDR3 sequence is CASSWTSGAMYEQYF. CDR3 nucleotides: TGCGCCAGCAGCTGGACTAGCGGGGCCATGTACGAGCAGTACTTC.

Comment on this clone: Germline and junction disagree at one end, which may indicate a read error. The chain carries TRBV27 and TRBJ2-2; the match to TRBD2 covers 10 bases. The CDR3 is made up of 15 amino acids. Germline CDR1 reads MNHEY; CDR2 reads SMNVEV (reference sequence). The CDR3 region is CTSSLTSGITGELFF. As DNA, the CDR3 is TGTACCAGCAGTTTAACTAGCGGGATTACCGGGGAGCTGTTTTTT.

Worth noting for this clone: At the DNA level, this CDR3 is encoded by other sequences in the same sample as well. The V call is TRBV19, the J call TRBJ1-5; D unclear. Trimming took 1 base from V and 0 from J, leaving 10 bases between them. The CDR3 consists of 16 residues. In germline, CDR1 is LNHDA, CDR2 SQIVND (reference sequence). CDR3 DNA sequence: TGTGCCAGTAGTATAGGGGGAGGTAATAGCAATCAGCCCCAGCATTTT. It translates to CASSIGGGNSNQPQHF.

The CDR3 is CASSRGGREQFF. The DNA for the CDR3 is TGCGCCAGCAGCCGCGGGGGCCGAGAGCAGTTCTTC. This chain connects TRBV4-3 to TRBJ2-1; D possibly corresponds to TRBD2 (7 bases). V dropped 4 bases and J dropped 10 bases, with 11 bases sitting between them. The CDR3 runs to 12 residues. The germline V gene encodes CDR1 LGHNA and CDR2 YSLEER.

This clone was picked up a small number of times. The chain is built from TRBV4-3 and TRBJ2-3, with D perhaps matching TRBD2 (7 bases). This CDR3 has 19 residues. The V end was cut by 0 bases, the J end by 5 bases, with 24 bases between. Looked up from germline, CDR1 is LGHNA and CDR2 is YSLEER. CDR3 protein: CASSQDLLAGGRGGDTQYF. Here the CDR3 DNA reads TGCGCCAGCAGCCAAGATCTTTTAGCGGGCGGGAGAGGGGGAGATACGCAGTATTTT.

The rearrangement uses TRBV7-8 and TRBJ2-2; D unclear. Trimming removed 1 base from V and 4 bases from J, with 13 bases in between. This CDR3 is 16 amino acids long. Germline CDR1 reads SGHVS; CDR2 reads FQNEAQ. The CDR3 nucleotides are TGTGCCAGCAGCTTAGTGGCCTCGCTTGGCACCGGGGAGCTGTTTTTT. Protein: CASSLVASLGTGELFF.

V gene TRBV9 combines with J gene TRBJ1-2; 11 nucleotides line up with TRBD1. The CDR3 is 16 amino acids. Germline V CDR1 and CDR2: SGDLS, YYNGEE. The V gene end was trimmed by 4 bases and the J gene end by 4 bases; junction bases not matched to a gene: 9. The CDR3 nucleotides are TGTGCCAGCAGCCCACGGACAGGGGGCTGGCCCTATGGCTACACCTTC. Its protein is CASSPRTGGWPYGYTF. The whole variable domain, remainder taken from reference TRBV9 and TRBJ1-2, is DSGVTQTPKHLITATGQRVTLRCSPRSGDLSVYWYQQSLDQGLQFLIQYYNGEERAKGNILERFSAQQFPDLHSELNLSSLELGDSALYFCASSPRTGGWPYGYTFGSGTRLTVV.

In this sample, this clone turned up a few times. An end of the junction differs from the germline gene, which may be a read error. The V call is TRBV7-9, the J call TRBJ2-7; no reliable D call. The CDR3 has 11 residues. From germline, CDR1 is SEHNR and CDR2 FQNEAQ (reference sequence). The CDR3 region is CSSSIRYEQYF. As DNA, the CDR3 is TGTTCCAGCAGCATTAGATACGAGCAGTACTTC.

V and J are TRBV4-1 and TRBJ1-1; 7 bases align to TRBD1. The CDR3 loop spans 13 amino acids. J was trimmed by 1 base and V by 4 bases; bases with no gene match: 0. Germline loops: CDR1 MGHRA, CDR2 YSYEKL. CDR3: CASSRQGNTEAFF. In DNA, the CDR3 is TGCGCCAGCAGCCGACAGGGGAACACTGAAGCTTTCTTT.

V gene TRBV9 combines with J gene TRBJ1-1; D is undetermined. V was shortened by 3 bases and J by 2 bases, with 8 bases between the two germline ends. The CDR3 runs 13 residues. Germline loops: CDR1 SGDLS, CDR2 YYNGEE. The DNA of the CDR3 is TGTGCCAGCAGCGCCCTTCCCAACACTGAAGCTTTCTTT. Protein: CASSALPNTEAFF.

This chain joins TRBV6-6 and TRBJ2-7; TRBD1 is a possible D gene (6 bases). The CDR3 contains 14 residues. With 5 bases removed from V and 4 bases from J, the gap between germline ends came to 15 bases. Germline CDR1 is MNHNY and CDR2 is SVGAGI (reference sequence). The CDR3 bases are TGTGCCAGCAGTCACGGACAGTCTTCTTACGAGCAGTACTTC. This codes for CASSHGQSSYEQYF.

This clone came up a few times. V is TRBV5-1 and J is TRBJ2-3, with D maybe TRBD1 (5 bases). This CDR3 is 14 amino acids long. CDR1 and CDR2 (germline): SGHRS, YFSETQ. V shed 5 bases and J shed 0 bases, with 10 bases lying between them. CDR3 sequence: CASRQTASTDTQYF. CDR3 in DNA: TGCGCCAGCAGGCAGACAGCTAGCACAGATACGCAGTATTTT.